This T cell receptor (beta chain) was found in a study of response to subunit inactivated influenza vaccine. Findings and limits, study-wide: It was suggested by the authors that few new T cells are recruited by each seasonal influenza vaccination.

As to this clonotype: Its antigen is unidentified.

MiXCR, run by TCRdb on the RT-PCR reads, gives a single entry per CDR3 protein. This sample has over 150,000 distinct CDR3 sequences; around a tenth occur once, and the top ten carry approximately 39%. Trimming removed 5 bases from V and 8 bases from J; junction bases left unmatched: 6. The CDR3 length is 13 residues. Germline V gene lookup returns CDR1 MNHEY and CDR2 SVGEGT. The specimen was CD8+ T cells sorted from PBMCs, collected approximately 25 months after vaccination. V gene TRBV6-2 or TRBV6-3 combines with J gene TRBJ2-3; 8 nucleotides align to TRBD1. The TCR comes from a man aged 45-69 years who received an inactivated influenza vaccine. For the CDR3, the DNA is TGTGCCAGCAGTGCCGACGACAGGGGTACGCAGTATTTT. As protein: CASSADDRGTQYF.